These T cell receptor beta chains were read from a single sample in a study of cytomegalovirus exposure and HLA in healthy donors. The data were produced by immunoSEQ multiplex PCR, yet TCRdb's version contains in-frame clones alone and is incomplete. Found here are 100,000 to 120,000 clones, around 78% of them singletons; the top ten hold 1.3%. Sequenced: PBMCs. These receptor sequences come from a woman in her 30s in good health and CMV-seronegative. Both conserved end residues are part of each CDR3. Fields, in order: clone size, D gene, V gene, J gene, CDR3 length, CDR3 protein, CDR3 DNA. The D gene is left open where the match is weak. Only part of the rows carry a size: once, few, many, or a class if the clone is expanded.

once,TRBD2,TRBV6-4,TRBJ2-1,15,CASSPLGGSYNEQFF,TGTGCCAGCAGTCCCCTTGGCGGGAGTTACAATGAGCAGTTCTTC
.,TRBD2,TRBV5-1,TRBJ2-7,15,CASSPGSGRFYEQYF,TGCGCCAGCAGTCCTGGTAGCGGGAGGTTTTACGAGCAGTACTTC
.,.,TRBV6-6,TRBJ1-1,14,CASSPREGRTEAFF,TGTGCCAGCAGTCCCCGGGAGGGAAGGACTGAAGCTTTCTTT
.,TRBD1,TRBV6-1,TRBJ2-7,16,CASSKGTGGVSYEQYF,TGTGCCAGCAGTAAAGGGACAGGGGGTGTTTCCTACGAGCAGTACTTC
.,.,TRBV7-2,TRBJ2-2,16,CASSQTGTRNTGELFF,TGTGCCAGCAGCCAAACCGGGACACGTAACACCGGGGAGCTGTTTTTT
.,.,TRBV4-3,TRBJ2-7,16,CASRPFLSPDTYEQYF,TGCGCCAGCAGGCCCTTCCTTAGTCCCGACACCTACGAGCAGTACTTC
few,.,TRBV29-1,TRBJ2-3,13,CSVDGRGQDTQYF,TGCAGCGTTGACGGTAGGGGTCAAGATACGCAGTATTTT
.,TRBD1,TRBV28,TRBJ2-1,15,CASGQGVGSYNEQFF,TGTGCCAGCGGACAGGGGGTAGGCTCCTACAATGAGCAGTTCTTC
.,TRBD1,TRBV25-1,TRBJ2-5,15,CASSPPDRDQETQYF,TGTGCCAGCAGTCCCCCAGACAGGGATCAAGAGACCCAGTACTTC
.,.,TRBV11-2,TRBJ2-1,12,CASSLFRDEQFF,TGTGCCAGCAGCTTGTTCAGGGATGAGCAGTTCTTC
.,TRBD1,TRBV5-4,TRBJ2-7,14,CASSRDRVGYEQYF,TGTGCCAGCAGCCGAGACAGGGTAGGCTACGAGCAGTACTTC
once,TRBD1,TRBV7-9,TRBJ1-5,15,CASSPQGVGNQPQHF,TGTGCCAGCAGCCCCCAGGGGGTAGGCAATCAGCCCCAGCATTTT
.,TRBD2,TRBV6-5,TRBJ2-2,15,CASSRLAENTGELFF,TGTGCCAGCAGTCGACTAGCGGAGAACACCGGGGAGCTGTTTTTT
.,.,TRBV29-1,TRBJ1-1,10,CSVRYGEAFF,TGCAGCGTTCGTTACGGTGAAGCTTTCTTT
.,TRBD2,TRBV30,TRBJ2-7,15,CAWSVLLAESYEQYF,TGTGCCTGGAGTGTCCTACTAGCGGAGTCCTACGAGCAGTACTTC
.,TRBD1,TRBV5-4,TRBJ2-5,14,CASSQRGQEETQYF,TGTGCCAGCAGCCAGAGGGGGCAGGAAGAGACCCAGTACTTC
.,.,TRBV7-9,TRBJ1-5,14,CASSPGLGGQPQHF,TGTGCCAGCAGCCCTGGACTGGGAGGGCAGCCCCAGCATTTT
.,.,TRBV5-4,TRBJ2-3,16,CASSLGRQTRTDTQYF,TGTGCCAGCAGCTTGGGAAGACAGACCCGCACAGATACGCAGTATTTT
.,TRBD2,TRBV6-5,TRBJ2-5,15,CASSYSAGGQETQYF,TGTGCCAGCAGTTACTCGGCGGGAGGCCAAGAGACCCAGTACTTC
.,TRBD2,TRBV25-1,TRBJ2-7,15,CASSDTSGRANEQYF,TGTGCCAGCAGTGACACTAGCGGGAGGGCCAACGAGCAGTACTTC
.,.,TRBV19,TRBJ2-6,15,CASSRPGSGANVLTF,TGTGCCAGTAGCCGTCCAGGGTCTGGGGCCAACGTCCTGACTTTC
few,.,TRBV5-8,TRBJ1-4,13,CASTGGLNEKLFF,TGTGCCAGCACCGGAGGGCTGAATGAAAAACTGTTTTTT
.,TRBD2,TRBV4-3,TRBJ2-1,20,CASSQERGLAGGSSYNEQFF,TGCGCCAGCAGCCAAGAGCGAGGACTAGCGGGAGGAAGCTCCTACAATGAGCAGTTCTTC
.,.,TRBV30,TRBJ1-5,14,CAWSWGGHLRPQHF,TGTGCCTGGAGCTGGGGGGGCCACCTGAGGCCCCAGCATTTT
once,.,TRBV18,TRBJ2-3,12,CASSPGTDTQYF,TGTGCCAGCTCACCCGGCACAGATACGCAGTATTTT
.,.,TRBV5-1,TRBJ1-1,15,CASSLGGSGLVRAFF,TGCGCCAGCAGCTTGGGCGGATCAGGGTTGGTTAGAGCTTTCTTT
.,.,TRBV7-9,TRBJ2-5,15,CASSDIDSIQETQYF,TGTGCCAGCAGCGATATCGACAGCATCCAAGAGACCCAGTACTTC
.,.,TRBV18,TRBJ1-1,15,CASSRDQGISTEAFF,TGTGCCAGCTCACGAGATCAGGGGATCTCTACTGAAGCTTTCTTT
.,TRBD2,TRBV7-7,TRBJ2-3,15,CASSFIAGDTDTQYF,TGTGCTAGCAGCTTCATAGCGGGAGACACAGATACGCAGTATTTT